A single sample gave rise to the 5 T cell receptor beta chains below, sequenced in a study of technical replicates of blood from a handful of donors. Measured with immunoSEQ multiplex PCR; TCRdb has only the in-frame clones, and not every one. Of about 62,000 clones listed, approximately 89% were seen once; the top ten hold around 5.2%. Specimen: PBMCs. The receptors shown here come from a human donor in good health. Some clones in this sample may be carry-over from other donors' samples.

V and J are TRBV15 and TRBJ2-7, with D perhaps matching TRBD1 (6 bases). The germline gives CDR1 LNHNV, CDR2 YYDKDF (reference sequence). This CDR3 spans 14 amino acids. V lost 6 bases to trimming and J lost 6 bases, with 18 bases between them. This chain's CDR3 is CATRPGAGAGEQYF. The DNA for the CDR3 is TGTGCCACCAGGCCCGGAGCAGGGGCAGGCGAGCAGTACTTC.

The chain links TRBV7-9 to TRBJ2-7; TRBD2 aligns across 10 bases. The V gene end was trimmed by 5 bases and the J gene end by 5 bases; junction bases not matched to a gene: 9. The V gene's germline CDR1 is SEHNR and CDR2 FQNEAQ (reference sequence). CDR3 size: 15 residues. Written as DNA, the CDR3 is TGTGCCAGCAGCCCCCAGCTAGCGGGAGTCCACGAGCAGTACTTC. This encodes CASSPQLAGVHEQYF.

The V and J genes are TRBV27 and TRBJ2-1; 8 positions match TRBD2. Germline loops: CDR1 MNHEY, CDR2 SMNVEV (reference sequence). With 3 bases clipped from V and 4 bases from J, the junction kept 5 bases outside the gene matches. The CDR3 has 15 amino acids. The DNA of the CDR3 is TGTGCCAGCAGTTTTGGTAGCGGGATTTACAATGAGCAGTTCTTC. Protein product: CASSFGSGIYNEQFF.

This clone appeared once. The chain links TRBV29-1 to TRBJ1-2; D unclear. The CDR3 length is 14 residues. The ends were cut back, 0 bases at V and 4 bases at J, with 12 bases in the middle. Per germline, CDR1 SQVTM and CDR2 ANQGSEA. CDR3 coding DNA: TGCAGCGTTGAAGACACAGTGCCAGCCTATGGCTACACCTTC. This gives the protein CSVEDTVPAYGYTF. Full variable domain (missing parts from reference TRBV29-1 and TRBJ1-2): SAVISQKPSRDICQRGTSLTIQCQVDSQVTMMFWYRQQPGQSLTLIATANQGSEATYESGFVIDKFPISRPNLTFSTLTVSNMSPEDSSIYLCSVEDTVPAYGYTFGSGTRLTVV.

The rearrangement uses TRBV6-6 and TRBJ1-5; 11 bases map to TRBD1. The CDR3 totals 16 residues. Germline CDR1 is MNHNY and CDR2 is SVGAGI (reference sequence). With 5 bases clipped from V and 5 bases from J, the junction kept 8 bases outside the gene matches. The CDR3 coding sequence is TGTGCCAGCAGTAACGGACAGGGGGCTTTGGATCAGCCCCAGCATTTT. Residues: CASSNGQGALDQPQHF.